The subject of this entry is one T cell receptor beta chain. Its antigen is undetermined. The study reverse transcribed the entire isolated RNA, so it sequenced expressed TCRB transcripts. Measured with immunoSEQ multiplex PCR; TCRdb has only the in-frame clones, and not every one. Found here are 200,000 to 250,000 clones, roughly 10% of them singletons; the top ten hold 1% to 1.5%. Unmatched junction bases numbered 0, after V lost 1 base and J lost 5 bases. This CDR3 is built from 13 residues. CDR1 is SQVTM and CDR2 is ANQGSEA in the germline V gene. This sample is part of a study of beta chain features in type 1 diabetes. General observations from the study: Individuals with type 1 diabetes displayed fewer insertions and more deletions at VDJ junctions.

The sequence derives from a man in his late teens or twenties in good health. The specimen sequenced was central memory CD4+ T cells from blood. The rearrangement uses TRBV29-1 and TRBJ2-2, with 8 nucleotides matching TRBD2. The CDR3, as DNA: TGCAGCGTTGAAGGCGGGAGGACCGGGGAGCTGTTTTTT. Amino acids: CSVEGGRTGELFF.